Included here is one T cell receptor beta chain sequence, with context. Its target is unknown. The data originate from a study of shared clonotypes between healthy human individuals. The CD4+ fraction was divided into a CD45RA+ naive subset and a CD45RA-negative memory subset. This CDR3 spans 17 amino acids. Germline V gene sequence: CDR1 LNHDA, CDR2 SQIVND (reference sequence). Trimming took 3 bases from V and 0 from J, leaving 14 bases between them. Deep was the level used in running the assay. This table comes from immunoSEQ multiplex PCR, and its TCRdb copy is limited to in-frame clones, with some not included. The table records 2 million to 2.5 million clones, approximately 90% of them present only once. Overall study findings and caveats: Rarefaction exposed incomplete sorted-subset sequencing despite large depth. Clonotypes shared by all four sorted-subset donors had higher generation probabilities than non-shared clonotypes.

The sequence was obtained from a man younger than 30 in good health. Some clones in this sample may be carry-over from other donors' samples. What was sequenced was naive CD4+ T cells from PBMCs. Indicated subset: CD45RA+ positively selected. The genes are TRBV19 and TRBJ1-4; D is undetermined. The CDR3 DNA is TGTGCCAGTAGTATTCCTCGCGAGGCCGCAACTAATGAAAAACTGTTTTTT. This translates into CASSIPREAATNEKLFF. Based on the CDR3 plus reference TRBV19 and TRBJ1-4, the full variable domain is DGGITQSPKYLFRKEGQNVTLSCEQNLNHDAMYWYRQDPGQGLRLIYYSQIVNDFQKGDIAEGYSVSREKKESFPLTVTSAQKNPTAFYLCASSIPREAATNEKLFFGSGTQLSVL.